The 10 T cell receptor beta chains given below trace back to one sample, sequenced in a study of CD8 T cells in ankylosing spondylitis. Their specific antigens are unknown. In TCRdb, the 5' RACE reads were re-called with MiXCR into one record per CDR3 protein. The table lists under 450,000 distinct CDR3 sequences, 17% of them singletons. Study-wide findings and caveats: The study identified a TCR beta motif of eight highly homologous variants that appeared characteristic of ankylosing spondylitis blood.

Sequencing was performed on blood, either unsorted or a sorted T cell fraction (not recorded which). Every receptor here comes from a male donor with ankylosing spondylitis.

This clonotype has a handful of counts. The chain is built from TRBV5-1 and TRBJ1-2; D gene uncertain. This CDR3 has 15 residues. In germline, CDR1 is SGHRS, CDR2 YFSETQ. With 0 bases removed from V and 0 bases from J, the gap between germline ends came to 9 bases. CDR3 sequence: CASSLEEGPNYGYTF. CDR3 nucleotide sequence: TGCGCCAGCAGCTTGGAGGAGGGCCCTAACTATGGCTACACCTTC.

The CDR3 region is CASYLPGTGNYGYTF. The CDR3, as DNA: TGTGCCAGCTACCTCCCCGGGACAGGGAACTATGGCTACACCTTC. This sequence joins TRBV28 and TRBJ1-2; 9 bases agree with TRBD1. The CDR3 totals 15 residues. Germline V gene sequence: CDR1 MDHEN, CDR2 SYDVKM. V lost 8 bases, J lost 2 bases, and 9 bases stayed unmatched.

This clonotype occurred many times. As DNA, the CDR3 is TGCGCCAGCAGCCAGGGAGATGGGGGAGGTAATTCACCCCTCCACTTT. Encoded protein: CASSQGDGGGNSPLHF. The chain couples TRBV4-3 to TRBJ1-6; D perhaps matches TRBD1 (5 bases). CDR1 is LGHNA, CDR2 YSLEER, per germline. The CDR3 spans 16 residues. V was clipped by 3 bases and J by 6 bases, with 15 bases between them.

As DNA, the CDR3 is TGTGCCAGCAGCTTTCCCCCGGAGGAGTCCTACGAGCAGTACTTC. It is translated as CASSFPPEESYEQYF. This chain links TRBV9 with TRBJ2-7; possible D gene TRBD2, 5 bases. V was trimmed by 4 bases and J by 1 base, leaving 15 bases between them. The CDR3 is 15 residues long. The V gene's germline CDR1 is SGDLS and CDR2 YYNGEE.

This clonotype was observed at least ten times. The CDR3 region is CASGGPSGSSYNEQFF. CDR3 DNA: TGTGCCAGCGGTGGGCCCAGCGGGAGTTCCTACAATGAGCAGTTCTTC. The chain couples TRBV6-1 to TRBJ2-1; 8 bases match TRBD2. J gave up 1 base and V 8 bases, and 10 bases lay outside the gene matches. Germline-derived CDR1 and CDR2 are MNHNS and SASEGT. The CDR3 has 16 amino acids.

This clonotype occurred a few times. This chain links TRBV27 with TRBJ2-3; 13 nucleotides align to TRBD2. V was clipped by 5 bases and J by 5 bases; unmatched bases: 10. Germline V CDR1 and CDR2: MNHEY, SMNVEV (reference sequence). This CDR3 region has 17 residues. The CDR3 DNA follows: TGTGCCAGCAGTCGGAAGGGGACTAGCGGGACGCGAGATACGCAGTATTTT. The encoded protein is CASSRKGTSGTRDTQYF.

The chain couples TRBV6-2 or TRBV6-3 to TRBJ2-2; TRBD1 is a possible D gene (6 bases). Germline loops: CDR1 MNHEY, CDR2 SVGEGT. CDR3 length equals 14 residues. The ends were cut back, 6 bases at V and 3 bases at J, with 11 bases in the middle. Here the CDR3 DNA reads TGTGCCAGCAGCAGGACAGTACACACCGGGGAGCTGTTTTTT. Its protein is CASSRTVHTGELFF.

The chain joins TRBV9 to TRBJ1-4; D might be TRBD1 (5 bases). The CDR3 runs 16 residues. Germline V gene sequence: CDR1 SGDLS, CDR2 YYNGEE. The V end was cut by 2 bases, the J end by 0 bases, with 11 bases between. CDR3: CASSVGGFATNEKLFF. DNA for the CDR3: TGTGCCAGCAGCGTGGGGGGGTTCGCAACTAATGAAAAACTGTTTTTT. The full variable domain, in which reference TRBV9 and TRBJ1-4 provide the parts outside the CDR3, is DSGVTQTPKHLITATGQRVTLRCSPRSGDLSVYWYQQSLDQGLQFLIQYYNGEERAKGNILERFSAQQFPDLHSELNLSSLELGDSALYFCASSVGGFATNEKLFFGSGTQLSVL.

This clonotype showed up just a few times. CDR3 residues: CASSPSGQRANEQFF. As DNA, the CDR3 is TGTGCCAGCAGCCCCTCGGGACAGAGGGCCAATGAGCAGTTCTTC. The V gene is TRBV7-2, the J gene TRBJ2-1; 7 nucleotides match TRBD1. CDR3 size: 15 residues. CDR1 SGHTA and CDR2 FQGNSA come from the germline V gene. Trimming removed 5 bases from V and 6 bases from J; junction bases left unmatched: 10.

The CDR3 bases are TGTGCCAGTAGTATTGGAGACAGACCTTTTCTGGCTAATGAAGGAAAACTGTTTTTT. It codes for CASSIGDRPFLANEGKLFF. V gene TRBV19 combines with J gene TRBJ1-4; the D gene is possibly TRBD1 (5 bases). V lost 3 bases to trimming and J lost 10 bases, with 30 bases between them. Germline loops: CDR1 LNHDA, CDR2 SQIVND (reference sequence). This CDR3 has 19 amino acids.